The 11 T cell receptor beta chains given below trace back to one sample, sequenced in a study of blood T cell repertoires in COVID-19 (dated by TCRdb to about 2020). Library preparation employed the immunoSEQ multiplex PCR assay. Sourced from immuneACCESS, this table was stored by TCRdb with only in-frame sequences that have V and J called. A share of the clones is absent; for the studies checked, an unresolved V gene accounts for under half, and the remainder has no known explanation. A total of roughly 200,000 clones appear in this sample, 87% of them only once. The ten largest make up approximately 21% of the sample. The source material was peripheral blood. All receptors derive from a man aged 55 to 69 with active or convalescent COVID-19.

This clone has only one observation. The V call is TRBV13, the J call TRBJ1-6; 7 bases map to TRBD1. The germline V gene has CDR1 PRHDT and CDR2 FYEKMQ (reference sequence). The CDR3 loop spans 14 amino acids. After removal of 0 bases from V and 9 bases from J, the junction contained 2 bases not matched to a gene. The chain's CDR3 is CASSLGQGFSPLHF. The CDR3 DNA sequence: TGTGCCAGCAGCTTAGGACAGGGGTTTTCACCCCTCCACTTT.

This clone is a singleton in its sample. The rearrangement joins TRBV19 to TRBJ1-1; tentative D call: TRBD1 (5 bases). From germline, CDR1 is LNHDA and CDR2 SQIVND (reference sequence). This CDR3 has 14 amino acids. V was cut by 5 bases and J by 7 bases, with 17 bases left in between. Written as DNA, the CDR3 is TGTGCCAGTAGTGACCCGACAGAGCACCGTGAAGCTTTCTTT. This codes for CASSDPTEHREAFF. Combining the CDR3 with reference TRBV19 and TRBJ1-1 gives the whole variable domain DGGITQSPKYLFRKEGQNVTLSCEQNLNHDAMYWYRQDPGQGLRLIYYSQIVNDFQKGDIAEGYSVSREKKESFPLTVTSAQKNPTAFYLCASSDPTEHREAFFGQGTRLTVV.

The rearrangement uses TRBV30 and TRBJ2-1; 9 bases line up with TRBD2. The CDR3 has 15 amino acids. Germline CDR1 reads GTSNPN; CDR2 reads SVGIG (reference sequence). V trimming: 0 bases; J trimming: 8 bases; junction bases outside the gene matches: 8. The DNA of the CDR3 is TGTGCCTGGAGTGTACTGGCTAGCGGGGTTCATGAGCAGTTCTTC. It encodes CAWSVLASGVHEQFF.

This chain connects TRBV14 to TRBJ1-2; D call uncertain. CDR1 is SGHDN and CDR2 is FVKESK in the germline V gene. This CDR3 spans 13 amino acids. Trimming took off 4 bases at V and 6 bases at J, with 12 bases between the two ends. This CDR3 is CASSRPGWDGYTF. The CDR3 nucleotides are TGTGCCAGCAGCCGCCCGGGGTGGGATGGCTACACCTTC. Complete variable domain (other parts from reference TRBV14 and TRBJ1-2): EAGVTQFPSHSVIEKGQTVTLRCDPISGHDNLYWYRRVMGKEIKFLLHFVKESKQDESGMPNNRFLAERTGGTYSTLKVQPAELEDSGVYFCASSRPGWDGYTFGSGTRLTVV.

The V gene is TRBV5-1, the J gene TRBJ2-2; D uncertain. The CDR3 covers 13 residues. CDR1 and CDR2 from the germline V gene are SGHRS and YFSETQ. V lost 0 bases, J lost 4 bases, and 4 bases lay in between. The CDR3 sequence is CASSLGPTGELFF. The CDR3 region has the DNA TGCGCCAGCAGCTTGGGGCCCACCGGGGAGCTGTTTTTT. Full variable domain (outside the CDR3, taken from reference TRBV5-1 and TRBJ2-2): KAGVTQTPRYLIKTRGQQVTLSCSPISGHRSVSWYQQTPGQGLQFLFEYFSETQRNKGNFPGRFSGRQFSNSRSEMNVSTLELGDSALYLCASSLGPTGELFFGEGSRLTVL.

The J gene is TRBJ2-5, the V gene TRBV19, with TRBD2 matching over 8 bases. The CDR3 consists of 15 residues. Germline-derived CDR1 and CDR2 are LNHDA and SQIVND (reference sequence). Unmatched junction bases numbered 8, after V lost 5 bases and J lost 3 bases. CDR3 sequence reads: CASSSPRGGKETQYF. As DNA, the CDR3 is TGTGCCAGTAGTTCCCCCCGGGGGGGAAAAGAGACCCAGTACTTC. The variable domain in full, completed from reference TRBV19 and TRBJ2-5, reads DGGITQSPKYLFRKEGQNVTLSCEQNLNHDAMYWYRQDPGQGLRLIYYSQIVNDFQKGDIAEGYSVSREKKESFPLTVTSAQKNPTAFYLCASSSPRGGKETQYFGPGTRLLVL.

This clone is a singleton in its sample. The J gene is TRBJ1-5, the V gene TRBV24-1; D is ambiguous. The V gene lost 7 bases and the J gene lost 0 bases, with 12 bases spanning the gap. The CDR3 runs to 15 residues. Germline V gene sequence: CDR1 KGHDR, CDR2 SFDVKD. The CDR3 here is CATSPDDYSNQPQHF. DNA of the CDR3: TGTGCCACCAGCCCAGACGACTATAGCAATCAGCCCCAGCATTTT.

There are a few counts of this clone. V usage is TRBV5-1 and J usage is TRBJ1-6; 12 nucleotides agree with TRBD1. The V gene's germline CDR1 is SGHRS and CDR2 YFSETQ. The CDR3 has 17 amino acids. Trimming at V came to 0 bases and at J to 9 bases, leaving 7 bases not matched to a gene. The CDR3, as DNA: TGCGCCAGCAGCTTGGTTCCGGGACAGGGGGCTCCTTCACCCCTCCACTTT. As protein: CASSLVPGQGAPSPLHF.

The chain recombines TRBV5-6 with TRBJ1-1; tentatively, D is TRBD1 (5 bases). V was cut by 7 bases and J by 1 base, with 14 bases left in between. CDR1 is SGHDT, CDR2 YYEEEE, per germline. The CDR3 runs to 14 residues. CDR3 DNA sequence: TGTGCCAGCTATTCTTGGGGCCGGAACACTGAAGCTTTCTTT. Amino acid sequence: CASYSWGRNTEAFF.

The chain uses TRBV2 and TRBJ1-4; D is uncertain. V lost 7 bases and J lost 8, with 8 bases in between. CDR3 size: 11 residues. From germline, CDR1 is SNHLY and CDR2 FYNNEI. The CDR3 protein is CASMSTEKLFF. The CDR3, as DNA: TGTGCCAGCATGAGTACCGAAAAACTGTTTTTT.

The chain links TRBV2 to TRBJ2-7; 7 bases align to TRBD1. The CDR3 is made up of 14 amino acids. With 7 bases clipped from V and 4 bases from J, the junction kept 10 bases outside the gene matches. Germline CDR1 reads SNHLY; CDR2 reads FYNNEI. The CDR3 reads CASTYGTTGYEQYF. Here the CDR3 DNA reads TGTGCCAGCACCTACGGGACGACAGGGTACGAGCAGTACTTC.